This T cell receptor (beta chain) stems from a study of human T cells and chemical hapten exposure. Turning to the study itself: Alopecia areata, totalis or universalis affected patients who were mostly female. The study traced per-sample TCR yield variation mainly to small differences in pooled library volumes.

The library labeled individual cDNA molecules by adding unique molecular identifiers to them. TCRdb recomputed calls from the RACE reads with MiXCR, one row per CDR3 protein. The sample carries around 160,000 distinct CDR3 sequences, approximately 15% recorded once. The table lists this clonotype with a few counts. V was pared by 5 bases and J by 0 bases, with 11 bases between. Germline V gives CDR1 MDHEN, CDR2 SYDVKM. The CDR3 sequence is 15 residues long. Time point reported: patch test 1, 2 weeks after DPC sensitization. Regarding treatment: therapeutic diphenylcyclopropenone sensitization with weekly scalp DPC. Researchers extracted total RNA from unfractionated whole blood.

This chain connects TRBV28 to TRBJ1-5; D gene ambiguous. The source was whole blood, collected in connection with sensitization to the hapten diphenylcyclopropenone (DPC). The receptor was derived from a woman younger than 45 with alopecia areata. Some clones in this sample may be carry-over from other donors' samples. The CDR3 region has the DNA TGTGCCAGCAGTCCTCCCGCCGGTAGCAATCAGCCCCAGCATTTT. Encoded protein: CASSPPAGSNQPQHF.